This TCR beta chain was captured in a study of response to subunit inactivated influenza vaccine. TCRdb re-derived calls from the RT-PCR reads in MiXCR, one entry per CDR3 protein. The sample contains 200,000 to 300,000 distinct CDR3 sequences, roughly an eighth of which appear only once. This clonotype showed up many times. The material sequenced was non-naive T cells sorted from PBMCs, taken around 15 days before vaccination. The TCR was taken from a middle-aged man who received an inactivated influenza vaccine.

The CDR3: CASSLPGSSYEQYF. Here the CDR3 DNA reads TGTGCCAGCAGCTTACCCGGGAGTTCCTACGAGCAGTACTTC. The J gene is TRBJ2-7, the V gene TRBV7-9, with D maybe TRBD2 (6 bases). Germline V CDR1 and CDR2: SEHNR, FQNEAQ (reference sequence). Trimming took 2 bases from V and 1 from J, leaving 9 bases between them. The CDR3 has 14 residues.